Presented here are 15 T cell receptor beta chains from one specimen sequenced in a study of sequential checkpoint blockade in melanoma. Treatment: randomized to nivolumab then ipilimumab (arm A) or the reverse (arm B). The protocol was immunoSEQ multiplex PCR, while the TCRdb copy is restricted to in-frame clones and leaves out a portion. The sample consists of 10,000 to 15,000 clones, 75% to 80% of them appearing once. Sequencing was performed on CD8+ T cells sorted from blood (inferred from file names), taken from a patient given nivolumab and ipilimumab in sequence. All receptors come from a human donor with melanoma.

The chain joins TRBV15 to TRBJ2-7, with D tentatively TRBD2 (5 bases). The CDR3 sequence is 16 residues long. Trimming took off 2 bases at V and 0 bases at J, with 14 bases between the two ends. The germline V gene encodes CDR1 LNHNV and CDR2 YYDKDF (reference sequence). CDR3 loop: CATSRIGGRSSYEQYF. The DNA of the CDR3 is TGTGCCACCAGCAGAATAGGAGGACGGAGCTCCTACGAGCAGTACTTC.

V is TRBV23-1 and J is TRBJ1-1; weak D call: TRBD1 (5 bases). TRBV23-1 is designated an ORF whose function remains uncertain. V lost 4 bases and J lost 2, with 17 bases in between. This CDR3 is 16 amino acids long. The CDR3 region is CASSLPSGVINTEAFF. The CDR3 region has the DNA TGCGCCAGCAGTCTTCCATCGGGGGTAATTAACACTGAAGCTTTCTTT.

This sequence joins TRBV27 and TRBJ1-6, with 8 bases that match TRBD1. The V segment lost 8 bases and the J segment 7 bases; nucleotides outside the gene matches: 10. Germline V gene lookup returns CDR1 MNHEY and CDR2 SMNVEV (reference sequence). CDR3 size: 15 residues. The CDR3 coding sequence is TGTGCCAGCCGCCGGTCCAGGGGGCTGAATTCACCCCTCCACTTT. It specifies CASRRSRGLNSPLHF.

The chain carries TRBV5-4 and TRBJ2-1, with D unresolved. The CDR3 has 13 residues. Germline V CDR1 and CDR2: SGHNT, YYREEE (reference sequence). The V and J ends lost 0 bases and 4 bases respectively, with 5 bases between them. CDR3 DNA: TGTGCCAGCAGCTTGGTTAGATACAATGAGCAGTTCTTC. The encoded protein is CASSLVRYNEQFF.

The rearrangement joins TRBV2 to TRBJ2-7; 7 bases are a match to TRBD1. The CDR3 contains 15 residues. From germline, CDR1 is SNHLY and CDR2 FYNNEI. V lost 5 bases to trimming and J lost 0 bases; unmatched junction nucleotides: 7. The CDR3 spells CASSRTGDGSYEQYF. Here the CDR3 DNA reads TGTGCCAGCAGTCGAACAGGGGACGGCTCCTACGAGCAGTACTTC.

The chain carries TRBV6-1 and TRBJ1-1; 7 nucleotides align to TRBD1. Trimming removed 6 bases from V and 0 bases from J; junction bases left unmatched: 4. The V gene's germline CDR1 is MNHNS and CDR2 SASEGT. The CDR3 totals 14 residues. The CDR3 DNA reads TGTGCCAGCAGGGGAGGACAGGTGAACACTGAAGCTTTCTTT. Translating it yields CASRGGQVNTEAFF.

The CDR3, as DNA: TGTGCCAGCAGCCGACTCGGACAGGGCGATGCGAATGGCTACACCTTC. Its translation: CASSRLGQGDANGYTF. The chain has TRBV7-6 and TRBJ1-2, with 8 bases aligning to TRBD1. CDR1 is SGHVS and CDR2 is FNYEAQ in the germline V gene. The J segment lost 6 bases and the V segment lost 5 bases, leaving 14 bases of the junction unmatched. The CDR3 covers 16 residues.

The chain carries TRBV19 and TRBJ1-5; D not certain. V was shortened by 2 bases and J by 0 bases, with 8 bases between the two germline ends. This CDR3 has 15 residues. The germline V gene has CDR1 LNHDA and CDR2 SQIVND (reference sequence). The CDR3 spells CASSIFSYSNQPQHF. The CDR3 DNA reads TGTGCCAGTAGTATATTTAGTTATAGCAATCAGCCCCAGCATTTT. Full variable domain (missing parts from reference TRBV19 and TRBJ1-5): DGGITQSPKYLFRKEGQNVTLSCEQNLNHDAMYWYRQDPGQGLRLIYYSQIVNDFQKGDIAEGYSVSREKKESFPLTVTSAQKNPTAFYLCASSIFSYSNQPQHFGDGTRLSIL.

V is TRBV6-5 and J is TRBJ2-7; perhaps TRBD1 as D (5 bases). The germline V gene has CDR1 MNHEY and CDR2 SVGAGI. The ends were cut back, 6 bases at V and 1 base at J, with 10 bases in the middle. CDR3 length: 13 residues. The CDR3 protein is CASRIRGSYEQYF. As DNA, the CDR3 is TGTGCCAGCAGGATTAGGGGATCCTACGAGCAGTACTTC.

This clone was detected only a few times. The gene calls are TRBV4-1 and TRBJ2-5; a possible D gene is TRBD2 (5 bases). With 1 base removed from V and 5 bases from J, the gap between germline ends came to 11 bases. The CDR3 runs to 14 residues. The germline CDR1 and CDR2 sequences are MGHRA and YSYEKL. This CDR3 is CASSQAALAETQYF. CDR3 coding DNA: TGCGCCAGCAGCCAAGCGGCGCTAGCCGAGACCCAGTACTTC.

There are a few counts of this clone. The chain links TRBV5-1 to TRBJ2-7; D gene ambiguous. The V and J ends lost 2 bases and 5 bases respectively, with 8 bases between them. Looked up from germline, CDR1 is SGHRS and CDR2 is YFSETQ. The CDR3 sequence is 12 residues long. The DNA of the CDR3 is TGCGCCAGCAGCTTCAATGTCCACGAGCAGTACTTC. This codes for CASSFNVHEQYF.

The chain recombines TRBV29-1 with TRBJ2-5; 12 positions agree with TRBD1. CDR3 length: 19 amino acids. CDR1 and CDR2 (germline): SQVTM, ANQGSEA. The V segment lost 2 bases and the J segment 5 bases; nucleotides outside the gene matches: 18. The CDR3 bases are TGCAGCGTTGAATTCTTTACCCGGGACAGGGGGCGCAGAGAGGAGACCCAGTACTTC. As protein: CSVEFFTRDRGRREETQYF.

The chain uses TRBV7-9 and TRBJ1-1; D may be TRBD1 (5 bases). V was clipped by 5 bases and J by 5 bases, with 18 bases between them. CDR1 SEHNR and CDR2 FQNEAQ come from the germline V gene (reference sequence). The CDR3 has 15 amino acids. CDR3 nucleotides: TGTGCCAGCAGCGTCGGGTGGGGGGTGGGGACTGAAGCTTTCTTT. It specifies CASSVGWGVGTEAFF. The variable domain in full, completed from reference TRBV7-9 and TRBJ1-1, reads DTGVSQNPRHKITKRGQNVTFRCDPISEHNRLYWYRQTLGQGPEFLTYFQNEAQLEKSRLLSDRFSAERPKGSFSTLEIQRTEQGDSAMYLCASSVGWGVGTEAFFGQGTRLTVV.

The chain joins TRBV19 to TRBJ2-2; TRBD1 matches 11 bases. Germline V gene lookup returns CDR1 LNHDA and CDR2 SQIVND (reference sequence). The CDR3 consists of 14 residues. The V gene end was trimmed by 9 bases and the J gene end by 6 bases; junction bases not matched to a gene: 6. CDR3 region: CASEDRGLPGELFF. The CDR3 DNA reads TGTGCCAGCGAGGACAGGGGGCTTCCCGGGGAGCTGTTTTTT. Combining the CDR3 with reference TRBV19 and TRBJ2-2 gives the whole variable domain DGGITQSPKYLFRKEGQNVTLSCEQNLNHDAMYWYRQDPGQGLRLIYYSQIVNDFQKGDIAEGYSVSREKKESFPLTVTSAQKNPTAFYLCASEDRGLPGELFFGEGSRLTVL.

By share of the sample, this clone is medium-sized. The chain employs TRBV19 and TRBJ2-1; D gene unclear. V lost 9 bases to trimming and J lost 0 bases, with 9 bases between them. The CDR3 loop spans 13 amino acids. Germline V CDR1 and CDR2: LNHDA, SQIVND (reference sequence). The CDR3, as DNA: TGTGCCAGCAGCGATTTCTCCTACAATGAGCAGTTCTTC. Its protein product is CASSDFSYNEQFF. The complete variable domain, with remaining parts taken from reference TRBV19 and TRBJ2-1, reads DGGITQSPKYLFRKEGQNVTLSCEQNLNHDAMYWYRQDPGQGLRLIYYSQIVNDFQKGDIAEGYSVSREKKESFPLTVTSAQKNPTAFYLCASSDFSYNEQFFGPGTRLTVL.